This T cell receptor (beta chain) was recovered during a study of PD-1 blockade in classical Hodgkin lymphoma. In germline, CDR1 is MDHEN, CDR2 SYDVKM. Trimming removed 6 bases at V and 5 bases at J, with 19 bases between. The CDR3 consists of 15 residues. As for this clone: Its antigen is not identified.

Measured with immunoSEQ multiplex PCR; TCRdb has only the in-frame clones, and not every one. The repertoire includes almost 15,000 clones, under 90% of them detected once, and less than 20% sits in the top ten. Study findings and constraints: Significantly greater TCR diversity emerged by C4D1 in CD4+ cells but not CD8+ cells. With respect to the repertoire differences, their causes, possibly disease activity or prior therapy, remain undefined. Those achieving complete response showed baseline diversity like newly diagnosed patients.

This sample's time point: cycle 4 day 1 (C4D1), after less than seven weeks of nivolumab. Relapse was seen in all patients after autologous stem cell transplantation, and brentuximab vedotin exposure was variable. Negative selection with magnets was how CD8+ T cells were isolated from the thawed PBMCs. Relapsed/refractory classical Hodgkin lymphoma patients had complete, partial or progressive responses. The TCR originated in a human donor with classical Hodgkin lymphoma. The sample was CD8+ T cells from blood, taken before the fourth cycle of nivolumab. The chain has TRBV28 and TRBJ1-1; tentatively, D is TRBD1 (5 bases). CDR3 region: CASSPTDEGKTEAFF. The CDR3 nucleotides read TGTGCCAGCAGCCCAACCGATGAGGGGAAAACTGAAGCTTTCTTT.